This T cell receptor beta chain originates from a study of OX40 agonist ivuxolimab in advanced cancers. Study context: Ivuxolimab, an agonistic anti-OX40 (CD134) antibody, was given to patients. Prior anti-PD-1, anti-PD-L1 or anti-CTLA-4 therapy was allowed; around 40% had some.

As concerns this clone: Its antigen is still unknown.

Data came from immunoSEQ multiplex PCR; TCRdb stores just in-frame clones and leaves some out. The sample holds about 98,000 clones; 80% to 90% are singletons and the top ten take 0.7% to 0.95%. Study-level results: Among T cells, CD8+ cells averaged more expanded clones than CD4+ cells. The study observed clonal expansion of CD4+ and CD8+ blood T cells by week 6 at 0.1 to 3.0 mg/kg.

V gave up 3 bases and J gave up 4 bases, with 16 bases separating them. There are 15 residues in the CDR3. Germline V gene data show CDR1 as MNHEY and CDR2 as SMNVEV (reference sequence). The receptor comes from an adult with an advanced solid tumor such as melanoma, head and neck, liver or kidney cancer. The J gene is TRBJ2-7, the V gene TRBV27; perhaps TRBD2 as D (5 bases). This material consisted of CD4+ or CD8+ T cells sorted from blood, taken in a trial of the OX40 agonist ivuxolimab. The CDR3: CASSFNGNRRYEQYF. CDR3 nucleotides: TGTGCCAGCAGTTTCAACGGGAACCGAAGGTACGAGCAGTACTTC.